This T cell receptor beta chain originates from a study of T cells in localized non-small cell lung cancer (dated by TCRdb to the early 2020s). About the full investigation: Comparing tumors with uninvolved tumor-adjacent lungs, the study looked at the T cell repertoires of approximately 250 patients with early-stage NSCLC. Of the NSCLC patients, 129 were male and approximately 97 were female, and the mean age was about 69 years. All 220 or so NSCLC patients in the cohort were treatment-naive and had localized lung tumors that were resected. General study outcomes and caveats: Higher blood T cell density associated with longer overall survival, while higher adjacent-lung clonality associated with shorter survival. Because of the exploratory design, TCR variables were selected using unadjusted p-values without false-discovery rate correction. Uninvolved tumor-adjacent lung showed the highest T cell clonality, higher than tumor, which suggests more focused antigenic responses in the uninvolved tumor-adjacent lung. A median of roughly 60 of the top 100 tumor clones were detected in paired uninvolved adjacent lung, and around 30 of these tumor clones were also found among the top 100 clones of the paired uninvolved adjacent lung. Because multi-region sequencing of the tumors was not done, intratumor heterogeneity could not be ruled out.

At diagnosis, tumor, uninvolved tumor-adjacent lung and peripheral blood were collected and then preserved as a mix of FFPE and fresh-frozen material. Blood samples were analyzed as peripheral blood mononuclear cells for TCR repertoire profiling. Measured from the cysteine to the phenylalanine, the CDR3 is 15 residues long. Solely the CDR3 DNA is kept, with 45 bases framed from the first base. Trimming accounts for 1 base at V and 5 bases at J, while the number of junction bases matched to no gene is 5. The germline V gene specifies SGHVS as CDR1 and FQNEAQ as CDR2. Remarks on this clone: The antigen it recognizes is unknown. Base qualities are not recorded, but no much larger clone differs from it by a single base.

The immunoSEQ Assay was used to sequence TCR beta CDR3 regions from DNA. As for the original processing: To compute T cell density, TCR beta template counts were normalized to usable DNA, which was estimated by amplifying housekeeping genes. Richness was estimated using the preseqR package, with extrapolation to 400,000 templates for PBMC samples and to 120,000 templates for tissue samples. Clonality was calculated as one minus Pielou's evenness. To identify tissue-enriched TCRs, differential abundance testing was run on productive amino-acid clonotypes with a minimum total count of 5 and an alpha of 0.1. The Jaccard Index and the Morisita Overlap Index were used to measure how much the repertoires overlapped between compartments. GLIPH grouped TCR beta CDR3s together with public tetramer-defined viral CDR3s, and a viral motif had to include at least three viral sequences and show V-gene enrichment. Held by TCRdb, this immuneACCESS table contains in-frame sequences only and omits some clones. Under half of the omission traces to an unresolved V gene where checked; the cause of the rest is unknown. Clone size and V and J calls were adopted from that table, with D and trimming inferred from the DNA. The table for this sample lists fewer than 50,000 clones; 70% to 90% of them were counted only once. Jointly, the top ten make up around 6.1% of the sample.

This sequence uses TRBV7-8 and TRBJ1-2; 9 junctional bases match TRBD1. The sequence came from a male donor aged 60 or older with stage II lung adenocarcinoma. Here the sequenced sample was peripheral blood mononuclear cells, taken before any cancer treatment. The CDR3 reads CASSLGGQGIYGYTF. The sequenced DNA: TGTGCCAGCAGCTTAGGTGGACAGGGGATTTATGGCTACACCTTC.